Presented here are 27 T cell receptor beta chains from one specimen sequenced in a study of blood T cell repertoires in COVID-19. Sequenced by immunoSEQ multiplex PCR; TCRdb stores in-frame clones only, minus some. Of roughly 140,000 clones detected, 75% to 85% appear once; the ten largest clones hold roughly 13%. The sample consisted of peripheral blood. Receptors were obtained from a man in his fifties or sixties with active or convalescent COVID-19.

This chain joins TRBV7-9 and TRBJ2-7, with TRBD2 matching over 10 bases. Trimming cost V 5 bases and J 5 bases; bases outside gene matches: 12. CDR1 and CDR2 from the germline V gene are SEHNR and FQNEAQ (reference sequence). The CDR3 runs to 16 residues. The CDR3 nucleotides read TGTGCCAGCAGCGCCCCTTTAGCGGGAGGCGTGAACGAGCAGTACTTC. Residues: CASSAPLAGGVNEQYF. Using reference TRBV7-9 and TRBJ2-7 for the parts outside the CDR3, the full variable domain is DTGVSQNPRHKITKRGQNVTFRCDPISEHNRLYWYRQTLGQGPEFLTYFQNEAQLEKSRLLSDRFSAERPKGSFSTLEIQRTEQGDSAMYLCASSAPLAGGVNEQYFGPGTRLTVT.

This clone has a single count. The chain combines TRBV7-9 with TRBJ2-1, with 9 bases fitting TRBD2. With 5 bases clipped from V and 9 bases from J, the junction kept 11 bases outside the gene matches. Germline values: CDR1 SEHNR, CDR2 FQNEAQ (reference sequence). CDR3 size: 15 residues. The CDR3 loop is CASSVNSGSVSEQFF. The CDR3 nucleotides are TGTGCCAGCAGCGTGAATAGCGGGAGCGTCAGTGAGCAGTTCTTC. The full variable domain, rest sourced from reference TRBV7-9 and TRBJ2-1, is DTGVSQNPRHKITKRGQNVTFRCDPISEHNRLYWYRQTLGQGPEFLTYFQNEAQLEKSRLLSDRFSAERPKGSFSTLEIQRTEQGDSAMYLCASSVNSGSVSEQFFGPGTRLTVL.

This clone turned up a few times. In DNA, the CDR3 is TGTGCCAGCACCCCCTGGGGGGGAGAGTTGAATGAGCAGTTCTTC. Its protein product is CASTPWGGELNEQFF. The V and J genes are TRBV6-5 and TRBJ2-1; 7 positions match TRBD2. Trimming at V came to 7 bases and at J to 7 bases, leaving 13 bases not matched to a gene. CDR1 and CDR2 from the germline V gene are MNHEY and SVGAGI. The CDR3 contains 15 residues.

CDR3 in DNA: TGTGCCAGCAGCGTAGGCCCCCGGCAAGAGACCCAGTACTTC. This encodes CASSVGPRQETQYF. V and J are TRBV9 and TRBJ2-5; D ambiguous. Germline CDR1 SGDLS, CDR2 YYNGEE. V was pared by 0 bases and J by 2 bases, with 8 bases between. This CDR3 has 14 residues. The entire variable domain, with the rest obtained from reference TRBV9 and TRBJ2-5, is as follows: DSGVTQTPKHLITATGQRVTLRCSPRSGDLSVYWYQQSLDQGLQFLIQYYNGEERAKGNILERFSAQQFPDLHSELNLSSLELGDSALYFCASSVGPRQETQYFGPGTRLLVL.

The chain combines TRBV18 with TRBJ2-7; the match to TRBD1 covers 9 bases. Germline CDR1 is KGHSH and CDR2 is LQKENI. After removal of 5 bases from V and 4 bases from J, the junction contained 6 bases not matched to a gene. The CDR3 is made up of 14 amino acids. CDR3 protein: CASSLPGQGYEQYF. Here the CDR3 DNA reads TGTGCCAGCTCATTACCGGGACAGGGATACGAGCAGTACTTC. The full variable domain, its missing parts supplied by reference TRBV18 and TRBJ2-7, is NAGVMQNPRHLVRRRGQEARLRCSPMKGHSHVYWYRQLPEEGLKFMVYLQKENIIDESGMPKERFSAEFPKEGPSILRIQQVVRGDSAAYFCASSLPGQGYEQYFGPGTRLTVT.

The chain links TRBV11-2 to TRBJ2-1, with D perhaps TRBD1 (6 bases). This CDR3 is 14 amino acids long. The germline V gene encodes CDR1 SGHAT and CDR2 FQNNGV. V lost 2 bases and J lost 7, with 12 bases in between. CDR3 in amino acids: CASSLSRGPNEQFF. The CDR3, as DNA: TGTGCCAGCAGCTTATCCAGGGGACCAAATGAGCAGTTCTTC.

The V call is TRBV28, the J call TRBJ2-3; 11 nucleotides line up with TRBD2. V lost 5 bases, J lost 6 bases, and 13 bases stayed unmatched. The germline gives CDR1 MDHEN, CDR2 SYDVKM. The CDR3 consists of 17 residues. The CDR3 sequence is CASSPPPGLAGDDTQYF. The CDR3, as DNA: TGTGCCAGCAGTCCCCCTCCCGGACTAGCGGGTGACGATACGCAGTATTTT. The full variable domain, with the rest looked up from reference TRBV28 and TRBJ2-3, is DVKVTQSSRYLVKRTGEKVFLECVQDMDHENMFWYRQDPGLGLRLIYFSYDVKMKEKGDIPEGYSVSREKKERFSLILESASTNQTSMYLCASSPPPGLAGDDTQYFGPGTRLTVL.

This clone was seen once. The CDR3 loop reads CASSPGDGYEQYF. DNA for the CDR3: TGTGCCAGCAGCCCGGGGGACGGCTACGAGCAGTACTTC. The chain couples TRBV7-2 to TRBJ2-7, with D possibly being TRBD2 (6 bases). This CDR3 has 13 residues. Germline CDR1 and CDR2: SGHTA and FQGNSA. V shed 5 bases and J shed 3 bases, with 11 bases lying between them.

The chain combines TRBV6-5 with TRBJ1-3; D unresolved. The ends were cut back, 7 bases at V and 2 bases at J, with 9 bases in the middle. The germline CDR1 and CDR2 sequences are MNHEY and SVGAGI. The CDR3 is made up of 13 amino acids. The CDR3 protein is CASTLSPGNTIYF. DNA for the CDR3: TGTGCCAGCACCCTATCCCCTGGAAACACCATATATTTT.

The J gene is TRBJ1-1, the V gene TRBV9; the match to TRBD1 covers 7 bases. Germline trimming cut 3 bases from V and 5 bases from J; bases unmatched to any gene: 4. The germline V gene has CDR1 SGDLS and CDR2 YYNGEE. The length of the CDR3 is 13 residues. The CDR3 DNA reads TGTGCCAGCAGCGCGACAGGGTATACTGAAGCTTTCTTT. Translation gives CASSATGYTEAFF.

CDR3 nucleotides: TGTGCCAGCAGCTCCTTTGTGGGGGCAGGGGAGACCCAGTACTTC. Translating it yields CASSSFVGAGETQYF. The chain couples TRBV7-3 to TRBJ2-5; a weak D match, TRBD1 (6 bases). Germline V gene sequence: CDR1 SGHTA, CDR2 FQGTGA. V lost 4 bases, J lost 5 bases, and 17 bases lay in between. This CDR3 is built from 15 residues.

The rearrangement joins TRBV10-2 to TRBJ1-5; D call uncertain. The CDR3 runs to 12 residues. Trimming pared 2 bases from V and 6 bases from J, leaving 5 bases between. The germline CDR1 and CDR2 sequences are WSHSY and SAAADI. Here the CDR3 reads CASSESGQPQHF. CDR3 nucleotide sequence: TGCGCCAGCAGTGAGAGCGGTCAGCCCCAGCATTTT.

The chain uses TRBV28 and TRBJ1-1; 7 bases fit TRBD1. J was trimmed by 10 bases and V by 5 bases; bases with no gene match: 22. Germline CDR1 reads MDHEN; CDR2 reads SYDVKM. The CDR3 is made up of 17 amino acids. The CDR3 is CASSHRGRGRISDTAFF. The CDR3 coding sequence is TGTGCCAGCAGTCATCGGGGCAGGGGGAGGATTTCGGATACAGCTTTCTTT. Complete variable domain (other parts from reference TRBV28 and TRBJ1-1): DVKVTQSSRYLVKRTGEKVFLECVQDMDHENMFWYRQDPGLGLRLIYFSYDVKMKEKGDIPEGYSVSREKKERFSLILESASTNQTSMYLCASSHRGRGRISDTAFFGQGTRLTVV.

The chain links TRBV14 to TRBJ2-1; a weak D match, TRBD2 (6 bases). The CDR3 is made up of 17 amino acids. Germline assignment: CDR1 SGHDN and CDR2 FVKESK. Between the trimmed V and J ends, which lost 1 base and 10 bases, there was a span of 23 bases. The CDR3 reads CASSQAYTPDRREEQFF. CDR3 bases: TGTGCCAGCAGCCAAGCTTATACCCCGGACCGTCGGGAGGAGCAGTTCTTC. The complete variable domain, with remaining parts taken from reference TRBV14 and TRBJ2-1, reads EAGVTQFPSHSVIEKGQTVTLRCDPISGHDNLYWYRRVMGKEIKFLLHFVKESKQDESGMPNNRFLAERTGGTYSTLKVQPAELEDSGVYFCASSQAYTPDRREEQFFGPGTRLTVL.

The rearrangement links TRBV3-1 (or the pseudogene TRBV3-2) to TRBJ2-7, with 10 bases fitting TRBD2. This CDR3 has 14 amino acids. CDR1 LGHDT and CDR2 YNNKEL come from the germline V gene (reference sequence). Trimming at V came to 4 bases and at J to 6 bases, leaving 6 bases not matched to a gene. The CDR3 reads CASSPSGRASEQYF. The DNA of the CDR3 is TGTGCCAGCAGCCCAAGCGGGAGGGCCTCCGAGCAGTACTTC.

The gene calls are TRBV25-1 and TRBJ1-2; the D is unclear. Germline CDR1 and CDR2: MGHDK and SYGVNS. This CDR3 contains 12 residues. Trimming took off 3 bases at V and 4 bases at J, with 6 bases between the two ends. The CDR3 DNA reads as TGTGCCAGCAGTGATCTAGTCTATGGCTACACCTTC. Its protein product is CASSDLVYGYTF.

CDR3 sequence (DNA): TGCGCCAGCAGTCAATCGATGCGGGGGCCACACAACCTCTACGAGCAGTACTTC. This encodes CASSQSMRGPHNLYEQYF. The rearrangement links TRBV23-1 to TRBJ2-7, with D maybe TRBD2 (7 bases). TRBV23-1 is an ORF for which the function is uncertain. CDR3 length: 18 amino acids. V was shortened by 0 bases and J by 3 bases, with 21 bases between the two germline ends.

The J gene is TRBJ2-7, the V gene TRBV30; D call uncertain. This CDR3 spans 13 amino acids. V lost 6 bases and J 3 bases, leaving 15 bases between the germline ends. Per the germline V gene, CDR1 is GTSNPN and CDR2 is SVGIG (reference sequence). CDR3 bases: TGTGCCTGCCAAAGACAAGGTATCTACGAGCAGTACTTC. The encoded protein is CACQRQGIYEQYF. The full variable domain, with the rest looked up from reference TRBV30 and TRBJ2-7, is SQTIHQWPATLVQPVGSPLSLECTVEGTSNPNLYWYRQAAGRGLQLLFYSVGIGQISSEVPQNLSASRPQDRQFILSSKKLLLSDSGFYLCACQRQGIYEQYFGPGTRLTVT.

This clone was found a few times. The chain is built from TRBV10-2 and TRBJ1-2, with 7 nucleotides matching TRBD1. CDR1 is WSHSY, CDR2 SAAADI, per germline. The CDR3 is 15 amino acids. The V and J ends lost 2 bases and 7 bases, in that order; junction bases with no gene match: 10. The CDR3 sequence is CASSEDRVFLAGYTF. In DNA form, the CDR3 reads TGCGCCAGCAGTGAGGACAGGGTGTTTTTGGCTGGCTACACCTTC.

CDR3 region: CASIKGLPGETQYF. The CDR3 nucleotides are TGTGCCAGCATAAAGGGCCTCCCGGGGGAGACCCAGTACTTC. This sequence joins TRBV6-6 and TRBJ2-5; D may be TRBD2 (5 bases). There are 14 residues in the CDR3. Trimming cost V 7 bases and J 5 bases, with 17 bases left between them. Germline CDR1 is MNHNY and CDR2 is SVGAGI (reference sequence).

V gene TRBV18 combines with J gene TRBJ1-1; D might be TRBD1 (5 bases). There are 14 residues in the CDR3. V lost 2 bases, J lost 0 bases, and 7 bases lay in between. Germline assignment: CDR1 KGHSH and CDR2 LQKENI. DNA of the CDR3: TGTGCCAGCTCACCAGCAGGGCTGAACACTGAAGCTTTCTTT. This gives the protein CASSPAGLNTEAFF.

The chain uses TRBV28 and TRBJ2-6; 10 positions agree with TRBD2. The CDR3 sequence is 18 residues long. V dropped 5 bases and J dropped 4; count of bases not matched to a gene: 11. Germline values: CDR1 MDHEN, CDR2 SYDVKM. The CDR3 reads CASSPLGAGGAGANVLTF. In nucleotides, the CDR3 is TGTGCCAGCAGTCCCCTTGGAGCGGGAGGGGCCGGGGCCAACGTCCTGACTTTC. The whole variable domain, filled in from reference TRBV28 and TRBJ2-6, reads DVKVTQSSRYLVKRTGEKVFLECVQDMDHENMFWYRQDPGLGLRLIYFSYDVKMKEKGDIPEGYSVSREKKERFSLILESASTNQTSMYLCASSPLGAGGAGANVLTFGAGSRLTVL.

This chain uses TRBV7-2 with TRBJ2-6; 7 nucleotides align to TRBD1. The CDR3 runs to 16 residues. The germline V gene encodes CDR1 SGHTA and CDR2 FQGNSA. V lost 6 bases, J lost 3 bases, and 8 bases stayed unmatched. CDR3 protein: CASRERQGNGANVLTF. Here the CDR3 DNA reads TGTGCCAGCAGGGAGCGACAGGGAAATGGGGCCAACGTCCTGACTTTC.

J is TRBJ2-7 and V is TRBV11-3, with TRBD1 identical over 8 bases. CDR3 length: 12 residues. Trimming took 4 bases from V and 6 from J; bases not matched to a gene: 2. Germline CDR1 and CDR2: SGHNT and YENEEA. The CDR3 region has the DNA TGTGCCAGCAGCTCGGACAGGGCCGAGCAGTACTTC. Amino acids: CASSSDRAEQYF.

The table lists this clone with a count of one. CDR3 residues: CASSDYRGGADTQYF. CDR3 DNA sequence: TGTGCCAGCAGCGATTACAGGGGCGGAGCGGATACGCAGTATTTT. The chain combines TRBV11-3 with TRBJ2-3; 7 bases agree with TRBD1. This CDR3 spans 15 amino acids. Germline-derived CDR1 and CDR2 are SGHNT and YENEEA. With 5 bases clipped from V and 6 bases from J, the junction kept 11 bases outside the gene matches.

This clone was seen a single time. The CDR3, as DNA: TGTGCCACCAGTGATCGCGTCTACAGGGGGCTCTACAATGAGCAGTTCTTC. Amino acid sequence: CATSDRVYRGLYNEQFF. The V call is TRBV24-1, the J call TRBJ2-1; TRBD1 aligns across 9 bases. Germline V gene data show CDR1 as KGHDR and CDR2 as SFDVKD. With 3 bases clipped from V and 3 bases from J, the junction kept 8 bases outside the gene matches. The CDR3 length is 17 residues.

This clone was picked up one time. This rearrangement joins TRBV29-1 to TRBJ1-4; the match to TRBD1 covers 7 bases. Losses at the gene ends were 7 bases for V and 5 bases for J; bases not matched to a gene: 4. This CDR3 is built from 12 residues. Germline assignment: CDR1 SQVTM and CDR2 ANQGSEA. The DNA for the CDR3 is TGCAGCGGACAGGGCCTAAATGAAAAACTGTTTTTT. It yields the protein CSGQGLNEKLFF.